The entry that follows covers one TCR beta chain sequence. Its specificity is not known. Donors likely had unrecorded immune exposures despite being nominally healthy when sampled. The PCR made use of 60 Vbeta and 13 Jbeta primers. Profiled with immunoSEQ multiplex PCR; TCRdb holds only in-frame clones, not every one. Of tens of thousands of clones in the sample, approximately 76% are singletons; the top ten hold around 1.5%. Germline V gives CDR1 SGHNT, CDR2 YYREEE (reference sequence). The CDR3 is 17 residues long. J lost 2 bases, V lost 4 bases, and 11 bases had no gene match. The data originate from a study of cytomegalovirus exposure and HLA in healthy donors. The study, taken as a whole, reports: TCR beta chains associated with HLA were, in a later analysis, more clonally expanded than equally common others.

The material sequenced was PBMCs. The V and J genes are TRBV5-4 and TRBJ1-3, with TRBD1 matching 8 bases. This receptor was identified in a male donor in good health and CMV-seronegative. In DNA, the CDR3 is TGTGCCAGCAGCCGAGCAGATGGACAGGGAGCTGGAAACACCATATATTTT. It is translated as CASSRADGQGAGNTIYF.